The source of this T cell receptor beta chain is a study of T cell repertoires in cytomegalovirus infection. Study details: CMV epitopes used comprised recently identified HLA-C-restricted ones and well-studied HLA-B-restricted ones. CMV infection and matching HLA type were both indicated by public TCR beta signatures.

TCRdb used MiXCR to reprocess the reads, holding one entry per CDR3 protein. The sample lists about 180,000 distinct CDR3 sequences; about a fifth were seen once. This clonotype was counted between two and nine times. The antigen is undetermined. Study-level points and caveats: Summed frequency of shared TCR beta families picked out CMV carriers who also had the relevant HLA. Clonotype analysis showed dominance of the ex vivo response by HLA-C-restricted CMV-specific TCR beta clonotypes.

CDR1 and CDR2 from the germline V gene are MNHNS and SASEGT. The CDR3 has 20 residues. The junction had 14 bases not matched to a gene; V was cut back by 5 bases and J by 0 bases. The chain joins TRBV6-1 to TRBJ2-1; 12 nucleotides line up with TRBD1. This receptor was identified in a human donor in good health (CMV status not recorded). Some clones in this sample may be carry-over from other donors' samples. The source was CD8+ T cells from cultured PBMCs, collected from culture after CMV antigen stimulation. CDR3 sequence (DNA): TGTGCCAGCAGTTTGTCGACCGGGACAGGGGGCCCAAGCTCCTACAATGAGCAGTTCTTC. Encoded protein: CASSLSTGTGGPSSYNEQFF.